Listed here are 20 T cell receptor beta chains from one sample, sequenced in a study of shared clonotypes between healthy human individuals. This table comes from immunoSEQ multiplex PCR, and its TCRdb copy is limited to in-frame clones, with some not included. The table has about 300,000 clones, around 67% seen once. Sequenced material: memory CD4+ T cells sorted from blood. Subset described: CD45RA-negative fraction. The receptors here all came from a man aged 25 to 40 in good health.

The rearrangement joins TRBV6-5 to TRBJ2-5; D is undetermined. The CDR3 length is 13 residues. CDR1 is MNHEY, CDR2 SVGAGI, per germline. Trimming cost V 2 bases and J 2 bases, with 6 bases left between them. In DNA, the CDR3 is TGTGCCAGCAGTTACGCCCGACAAGAGACCCAGTACTTC. Encoded protein: CASSYARQETQYF.

The J gene is TRBJ2-3, the V gene TRBV6-6, with 8 bases matching TRBD2. Germline CDR1 reads MNHNY; CDR2 reads SVGAGI (reference sequence). CDR3 length: 15 amino acids. V gave up 0 bases and J gave up 1 base; unmatched junction bases: 0. CDR3 protein: CASSYSREGTDTQYF. The CDR3 DNA is TGTGCCAGCAGTTACTCGCGGGAGGGCACAGATACGCAGTATTTT.

This clone was counted a few times. This chain connects TRBV19 to TRBJ1-1; tentatively, D is TRBD1 (5 bases). Germline values: CDR1 LNHDA, CDR2 SQIVND (reference sequence). This CDR3 spans 15 amino acids. Trimming cost V 6 bases and J 4 bases, with 18 bases left between them. The CDR3: CASRTPGRMTTEAFF. In nucleotides, the CDR3 is TGTGCCAGTAGGACCCCAGGGAGGATGACCACTGAAGCTTTCTTT.

This clone was found once. V gene TRBV7-2 combines with J gene TRBJ2-1; a weak D match, TRBD1 (5 bases). The CDR3 is made up of 13 amino acids. The germline V and J ends were trimmed by 4 bases and 9 bases, with 13 bases remaining between them. The germline CDR1 and CDR2 sequences are SGHTA and FQGNSA. The CDR3: CASSSQGIGEQFF. Written as DNA, the CDR3 is TGTGCCAGCAGCTCGCAGGGTATAGGTGAGCAGTTCTTC.

This chain links TRBV6-1 with TRBJ1-4; D perhaps matches TRBD1 (5 bases). In germline, CDR1 is MNHNS, CDR2 SASEGT. V gave up 8 bases and J gave up 8 bases, with 18 bases separating them. This CDR3 has 14 amino acids. The CDR3 DNA reads as TGTGCCAGCGGACTCGGGGACGTGTGGGAAAAACTGTTTTTT. Translating it yields CASGLGDVWEKLFF.

The chain links TRBV28 to TRBJ1-2; 9 bases line up with TRBD1. With 6 bases clipped from V and 6 bases from J, the junction kept 8 bases outside the gene matches. The germline gives CDR1 MDHEN, CDR2 SYDVKM. The CDR3 is 14 amino acids. The CDR3 nucleotides are TGTGCCAGCAGACACCCGGGACAGGGAAATGGCTACACCTTC. It specifies CASRHPGQGNGYTF.

The chain recombines TRBV2 with TRBJ1-5; D remains ambiguous. This CDR3 is 13 amino acids long. V shed 3 bases and J shed 4 bases, with 7 bases lying between them. Germline V gives CDR1 SNHLY, CDR2 FYNNEI. The CDR3 nucleotides are TGTGCCAGCAGTGAGTATCCTAATCAGCCCCAGCATTTT. This sequence encodes CASSEYPNQPQHF.

CDR3 in DNA: TGTGCCAGCAGCTCCCCCAAAGAGCACCCTGGCACAGATACGCAGTATTTT. Residues: CASSSPKEHPGTDTQYF. The chain couples TRBV11-1 to TRBJ2-3; D ambiguous. V lost 4 bases, J lost 1 base, and 18 bases lay in between. Germline loops: CDR1 SGHAT, CDR2 FQDESV (reference sequence). This CDR3 contains 17 residues. Together with reference TRBV11-1 and TRBJ2-3, the CDR3 gives the full variable domain: EAEVAQSPRYKITEKSQAVAFWCDPISGHATLYWYRQILGQGPELLVQFQDESVVDDSQLPKDRFSAERLKGVDSTLKIQPAELGDSAMYLCASSSPKEHPGTDTQYFGPGTRLTVL.

With regard to this clone: The same CDR3 also results from other DNA sequences found in this sample. The chain recombines TRBV7-9 with TRBJ2-1, with D possibly TRBD1 on 5 matching bases. The CDR3 spans 16 residues. Looked up from germline, CDR1 is SEHNR and CDR2 is FQNEAQ (reference sequence). V lost 0 bases, J lost 2 bases, and 11 bases lay in between. The CDR3 DNA reads as TGTGCCAGCAGCTTAGCACTCGCAGGGACCTACAATGAGCAGTTCTTC. Translation: CASSLALAGTYNEQFF.

The V gene is TRBV14, the J gene TRBJ2-2; no firm D call. V lost 5 bases to trimming and J lost 0 bases, with 10 bases between them. Germline values: CDR1 SGHDN, CDR2 FVKESK. This CDR3 region has 15 residues. Here the CDR3 reads CASSSYRTNTGELFF. The CDR3 DNA sequence: TGTGCCAGCAGCTCTTACCGAACGAACACCGGGGAGCTGTTTTTT.

Points on this clone: Other DNA sequences in the same sample also yield this CDR3. CDR3 sequence: CASSAQGAANEKLFF. For the CDR3, the DNA is TGTGCCAGCAGCGCACAGGGGGCAGCTAATGAAAAACTGTTTTTT. The V call is TRBV2, the J call TRBJ1-4; 9 bases agree with TRBD1. CDR1 and CDR2 (germline): SNHLY, FYNNEI. The CDR3 covers 15 residues. The ends lost 6 bases at V and 3 bases at J; junction bases unmatched: 5.

The chain combines TRBV5-4 with TRBJ2-7, with D perhaps TRBD1 or TRBD2 (5 bases each). Trimming cost V 0 bases and J 7 bases, with 17 bases left between them. The germline V gene encodes CDR1 SGHNT and CDR2 YYREEE (reference sequence). The length of the CDR3 is 15 residues. CDR3 residues: CASSLEAGTPREQYF. The CDR3 DNA reads as TGTGCCAGCAGCTTGGAAGCAGGGACCCCTCGGGAGCAGTACTTC.

The V gene is TRBV2, the J gene TRBJ2-7; D remains ambiguous. The V gene lost 4 bases and the J gene lost 0 bases, with 7 bases spanning the gap. This CDR3 is built from 13 residues. Per the germline V gene, CDR1 is SNHLY and CDR2 is FYNNEI. CDR3 DNA sequence: TGTGCCAGCAGTGCGGGTCTCTCCTACGAGCAGTACTTC. Its translation: CASSAGLSYEQYF.

V gene TRBV5-6 combines with J gene TRBJ2-1, with 13 bases fitting TRBD2. The CDR3 spans 16 residues. V gave up 4 bases and J gave up 2 bases; unmatched junction bases: 3. The germline gives CDR1 SGHDT, CDR2 YYEEEE. In DNA, the CDR3 is TGTGCCAGCAGCCATGGGACTAGCGGGACCTACAATGAGCAGTTCTTC. Its translation: CASSHGTSGTYNEQFF.

This rearrangement joins TRBV7-6 to TRBJ1-2, with D perhaps TRBD1 (6 bases). The CDR3 sequence is 17 residues long. The germline gives CDR1 SGHVS, CDR2 FNYEAQ. Between the trimmed V and J ends, which lost 5 bases and 0 bases, there was a span of 19 bases. Written as DNA, the CDR3 is TGTGCCAGCAGCCCCCAGGGACACCCCGGAGCTAACTATGGCTACACCTTC. It yields the protein CASSPQGHPGANYGYTF.

The chain combines TRBV7-3 with TRBJ2-5; TRBD1 agrees at 7 bases. Trimming removed 5 bases from V and 5 bases from J; junction bases left unmatched: 11. Germline CDR1 reads SGHTA; CDR2 reads FQGTGA. The CDR3 consists of 15 residues. CDR3 DNA sequence: TGTGCCAGCAGCGCCAACAGGGGTACGATGGAGACCCAGTACTTC. Protein sequence: CASSANRGTMETQYF.

This sequence joins TRBV5-1 and TRBJ1-2, with no clear D. Germline CDR1 and CDR2: SGHRS and YFSETQ. The ends were cut back, 4 bases at V and 5 bases at J, with 9 bases in the middle. The CDR3 extends over 12 amino acids. CDR3 in amino acids: CASSRDGYGYTF. The CDR3 coding sequence is TGCGCCAGCAGCAGGGATGGTTATGGCTACACCTTC. Filled out from reference TRBV5-1 and TRBJ1-2, the complete variable domain reads KAGVTQTPRYLIKTRGQQVTLSCSPISGHRSVSWYQQTPGQGLQFLFEYFSETQRNKGNFPGRFSGRQFSNSRSEMNVSTLELGDSALYLCASSRDGYGYTFGSGTRLTVV.

This clone was picked up many times. The chain carries TRBV9 and TRBJ2-2; 7 nucleotides agree with TRBD1. This CDR3 region has 16 residues. J gave up 5 bases and V 1 base, and 8 bases lay outside the gene matches. Germline values: CDR1 SGDLS, CDR2 YYNGEE. The CDR3, as DNA: TGTGCCAGCAGCGTATTGGGGACAGTCAGAACCGGGGAGCTGTTTTTT. This codes for CASSVLGTVRTGELFF.

This clone is a singleton in its sample. J is TRBJ2-3 and V is TRBV29-1, with no clear D. Trimming shortened V by 0 bases and J by 3 bases, and 13 bases separated the two germline ends. The CDR3 runs 15 residues. Germline loops: CDR1 SQVTM, CDR2 ANQGSEA. This CDR3 reads CSVEDDNKATDTQYF. Written as DNA, the CDR3 is TGCAGCGTTGAAGATGATAACAAAGCAACAGATACGCAGTATTTT.

This clone has just one count. The gene calls are TRBV5-4 and TRBJ2-1; TRBD1 aligns across 11 bases. The CDR3 is 16 residues long. The ends lost 4 bases at V and 2 bases at J; junction bases unmatched: 5. Per germline, CDR1 SGHNT and CDR2 YYREEE (reference sequence). CDR3 amino acids: CASSGWDRGTYNEQFF. The DNA of the CDR3 is TGTGCCAGCAGCGGGTGGGACAGGGGGACCTACAATGAGCAGTTCTTC. The full variable domain, rest sourced from reference TRBV5-4 and TRBJ2-1, is ETGVTQSPTHLIKTRGQQVTLRCSSQSGHNTVSWYQQALGQGPQFIFQYYREEENGRGNFPPRFSGLQFPNYSSELNVNALELDDSALYLCASSGWDRGTYNEQFFGPGTRLTVL.